This paragraph covers one TCR beta chain sequence. No antigen is known for it. TCRdb re-called the 5' RACE reads through MiXCR, storing one row per CDR3 protein. The profile covers about 500,000 distinct CDR3 sequences, with 5.3% appearing a single time and around 3.5% taken by the ten largest. The entry originates in a study of CD8 T cells in ankylosing spondylitis. Findings and limits, study-wide: Reportedly, disease-linked clones are significantly enriched in ankylosing spondylitis patients' matched synovial fluid. Seemingly distinctive of ankylosing spondylitis blood was a TCR beta motif formed by eight highly homologous variants. Disease-linked clones displayed a CD8+ phenotype and appeared relatively rarely in peripheral blood.

The CDR3 totals 15 residues. In germline, CDR1 is SGDLS, CDR2 YYNGEE. V trimming: 4 bases; J trimming: 4 bases; junction bases outside the gene matches: 5. This chain links TRBV9 with TRBJ2-1; 10 nucleotides line up with TRBD2. This receptor was obtained from a male donor with ankylosing spondylitis. The sequencing input was blood, either unsorted or a sorted T cell fraction (not recorded which). CDR3 protein: CASSPYSGRYNEQFF. CDR3 coding DNA: TGTGCCAGCAGCCCCTATAGCGGGAGGTACAATGAGCAGTTCTTC.